This TCR beta chain emerged from a study of spatial heterogeneity in lung cancer. In the study overall: Detected sequences consistently included more beta-chain ones than alpha-chain ones.

Stated time point: blood at routine non-recurrence follow-up after resection. Whole RNA, which was extracted from tumor, nontumor lung tissue or frozen PBMC, was sequenced without any cell sorting. TCRdb re-called the 5' RACE reads through MiXCR, storing one row per CDR3 protein. The sample holds some 120,000 distinct CDR3 sequences, 10% to 15% seen once. Only a few counts were recorded for this clonotype. V was clipped by 10 bases and J by 6 bases; unmatched bases: 5. The CDR3 consists of 12 residues. CDR1 is MDHEN, CDR2 SYDVKM, per germline. The chain employs TRBV28 and TRBJ1-2; 10 bases map to TRBD1. This receptor was taken from a male donor with early-stage non-small cell lung cancer. The specimen comprised PBMCs, sampled at follow-up. CDR3 DNA: TGTGCCACGGACAGGGGGATGAATGGCTACACCTTC. The encoded protein is CATDRGMNGYTF.